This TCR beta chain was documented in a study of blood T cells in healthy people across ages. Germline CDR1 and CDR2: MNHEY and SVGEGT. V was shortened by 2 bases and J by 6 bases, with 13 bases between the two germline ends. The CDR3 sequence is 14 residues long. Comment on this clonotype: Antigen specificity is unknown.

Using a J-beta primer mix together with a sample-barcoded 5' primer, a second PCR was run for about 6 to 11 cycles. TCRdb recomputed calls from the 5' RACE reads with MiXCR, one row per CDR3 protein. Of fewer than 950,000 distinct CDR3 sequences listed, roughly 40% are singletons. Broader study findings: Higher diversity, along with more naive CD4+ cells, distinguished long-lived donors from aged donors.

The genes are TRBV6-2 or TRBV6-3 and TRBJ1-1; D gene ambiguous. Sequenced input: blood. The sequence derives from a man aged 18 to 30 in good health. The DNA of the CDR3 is TGTGCCAGCAGTTACAGCTCGGGTATCGCTGAAGCTTTCTTT. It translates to CASSYSSGIAEAFF.